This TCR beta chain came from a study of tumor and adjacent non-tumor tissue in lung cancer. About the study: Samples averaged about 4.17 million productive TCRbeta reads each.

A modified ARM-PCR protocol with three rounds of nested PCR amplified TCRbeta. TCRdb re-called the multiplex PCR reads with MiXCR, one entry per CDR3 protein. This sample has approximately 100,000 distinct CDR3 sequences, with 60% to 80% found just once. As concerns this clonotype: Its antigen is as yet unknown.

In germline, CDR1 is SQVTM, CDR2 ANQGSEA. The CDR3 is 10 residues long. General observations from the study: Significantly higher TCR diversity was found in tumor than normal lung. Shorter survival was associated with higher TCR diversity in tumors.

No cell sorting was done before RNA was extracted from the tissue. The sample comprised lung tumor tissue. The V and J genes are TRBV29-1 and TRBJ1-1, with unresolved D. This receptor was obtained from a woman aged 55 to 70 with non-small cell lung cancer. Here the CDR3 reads CSIGNTEAFF. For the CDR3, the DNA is TGCAGTATTGGGAACACTGAAGCTTTCTTT.